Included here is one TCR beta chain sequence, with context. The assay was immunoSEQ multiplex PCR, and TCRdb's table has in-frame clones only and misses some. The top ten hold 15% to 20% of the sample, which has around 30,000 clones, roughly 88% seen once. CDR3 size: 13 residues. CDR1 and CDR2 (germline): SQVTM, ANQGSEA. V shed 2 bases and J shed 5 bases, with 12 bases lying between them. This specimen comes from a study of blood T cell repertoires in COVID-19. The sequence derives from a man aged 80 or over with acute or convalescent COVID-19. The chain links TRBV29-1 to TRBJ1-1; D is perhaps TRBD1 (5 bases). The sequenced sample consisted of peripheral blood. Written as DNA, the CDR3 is TGCAGCGTTGAAATATCAGGGCGGACTGAAGCTTTCTTT. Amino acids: CSVEISGRTEAFF.